Presented here are 17 T cell receptor beta chains from one specimen sequenced in a study of blood T cell repertoires in COVID-19. Sequencing used immunoSEQ multiplex PCR; TCRdb keeps in-frame clones, though not all of them. The sample gives approximately 84,000 clones, over 80% of which show up once; roughly 32% is in the top ten. Input material: peripheral blood. These receptors were collected from a woman older than 75 with acute or convalescent COVID-19.

This sequence joins TRBV29-1 and TRBJ1-5; tentatively, D is TRBD1 (5 bases). The CDR3 spans 13 residues. With 4 bases removed from V and 10 bases from J, the gap between germline ends came to 17 bases. Germline CDR1 reads SQVTM; CDR2 reads ANQGSEA. The CDR3 loop is CSVVRTGGEPQHF. The CDR3 DNA sequence: TGCAGCGTTGTTCGAACAGGAGGGGAACCCCAGCATTTT.

This chain links TRBV6-1 with TRBJ1-5, with unresolved D. Trimming took off 2 bases at V and 6 bases at J, with 5 bases between the two ends. The length of the CDR3 is 12 residues. Germline-derived CDR1 and CDR2 are MNHNS and SASEGT. CDR3 residues: CASSELSQPQHF. The CDR3 nucleotides are TGTGCCAGCAGTGAACTTAGTCAGCCCCAGCATTTT.

The chain is built from TRBV6-5 and TRBJ2-2; 8 nucleotides agree with TRBD2. V shed 5 bases, J shed 6 bases, and the junction held 8 bases outside the gene matches. Germline CDR1 is MNHEY and CDR2 is SVGAGI. The CDR3 extends over 15 amino acids. This CDR3 is CASSPGLGGPGELFF. The CDR3 DNA reads TGTGCCAGCAGTCCGGGACTAGGAGGGCCCGGGGAGCTGTTTTTT.

This rearrangement joins TRBV9 to TRBJ1-4, with unresolved D. The CDR3 sequence is 14 residues long. V dropped 4 bases and J dropped 5 bases, with 12 bases sitting between them. Per germline, CDR1 SGDLS and CDR2 YYNGEE. CDR3 DNA sequence: TGTGCCAGCAGCCCCCGGGGTTTCAATGAAAAACTGTTTTTT. The encoded protein is CASSPRGFNEKLFF. The entire variable domain, with the rest obtained from reference TRBV9 and TRBJ1-4, is as follows: DSGVTQTPKHLITATGQRVTLRCSPRSGDLSVYWYQQSLDQGLQFLIQYYNGEERAKGNILERFSAQQFPDLHSELNLSSLELGDSALYFCASSPRGFNEKLFFGSGTQLSVL.

DNA for the CDR3: TGCGCCAGCAGCTTGGAACTAGCAATCTACAATGAGCAGTTCTTC. Translation: CASSLELAIYNEQFF. The chain employs TRBV5-1 and TRBJ2-1, with a weak D call TRBD2 (6 bases). There are 15 residues in the CDR3. V was trimmed by 0 bases and J by 3 bases, leaving 10 bases between them. The germline V gene has CDR1 SGHRS and CDR2 YFSETQ.

The sample holds one count of this clone. The CDR3 here is CASSQSGGRARNEQFF. The CDR3 DNA sequence: TGTGCCAGCAGCCAATCGGGCGGGAGGGCCCGCAATGAGCAGTTCTTC. This sequence joins TRBV7-3 and TRBJ2-1, with 9 bases matching TRBD2. CDR1 SGHTA and CDR2 FQGTGA come from the germline V gene. Trimming cost V 5 bases and J 6 bases; bases outside gene matches: 11. The CDR3 loop spans 16 amino acids.

The chain recombines TRBV19 with TRBJ1-6, with no clear D. V lost 5 bases, J lost 10 bases, and 12 bases lay in between. There are 13 residues in the CDR3. From germline, CDR1 is LNHDA and CDR2 SQIVND (reference sequence). As DNA, the CDR3 is TGTGCCAGTAGTTTCCAGAAGAAATCACCCCTCCACTTT. This translates into CASSFQKKSPLHF.

This chain joins TRBV5-1 and TRBJ2-5, with D possibly TRBD2 on 5 matching bases. V gave up 4 bases and J gave up 4 bases, with 14 bases separating them. This CDR3 comprises 14 residues. Germline V CDR1 and CDR2: SGHRS, YFSETQ. The CDR3 DNA reads TGCGCCAGCAGCCCCCGGGGTGGTGGAGAGACCCAGTACTTC. Its translation is CASSPRGGGETQYF. Combining the CDR3 with reference TRBV5-1 and TRBJ2-5 gives the whole variable domain KAGVTQTPRYLIKTRGQQVTLSCSPISGHRSVSWYQQTPGQGLQFLFEYFSETQRNKGNFPGRFSGRQFSNSRSEMNVSTLELGDSALYLCASSPRGGGETQYFGPGTRLLVL.

In this sample, this clone turned up a few times. V gene TRBV7-9 combines with J gene TRBJ1-2; no clear D gene. The CDR3 has 13 amino acids. V was trimmed by 2 bases and J by 2 bases, leaving 6 bases between them. Germline V gives CDR1 SEHNR, CDR2 FQNEAQ (reference sequence). CDR3 sequence reads: CASSLWANYGYTF. Written as DNA, the CDR3 is TGTGCCAGCAGCTTATGGGCAAACTATGGCTACACCTTC. The variable domain in full, completed from reference TRBV7-9 and TRBJ1-2, reads DTGVSQNPRHKITKRGQNVTFRCDPISEHNRLYWYRQTLGQGPEFLTYFQNEAQLEKSRLLSDRFSAERPKGSFSTLEIQRTEQGDSAMYLCASSLWANYGYTFGSGTRLTVV.

This clone was seen a single time. The chain carries TRBV5-1 and TRBJ2-1; 14 bases map to TRBD2. The CDR3 is 14 amino acids. V lost 2 bases and J lost 9; bases outside the gene matches: 1. CDR1 and CDR2 from the germline V gene are SGHRS and YFSETQ. The CDR3 coding sequence is TGCGCCAGCAGCTTTGGACTAGCGGGAGGTGAGCAGTTCTTC. Translation: CASSFGLAGGEQFF.

V and J are TRBV7-2 and TRBJ2-5; D might be TRBD2 (5 bases). The CDR3 extends over 14 amino acids. Trimming cost V 4 bases and J 3 bases, with 12 bases left between them. The germline V gene has CDR1 SGHTA and CDR2 FQGNSA. CDR3: CASSSPAREETQYF. DNA for the CDR3: TGTGCCAGCAGCTCCCCGGCGAGGGAAGAGACCCAGTACTTC.

V usage is TRBV18 and J usage is TRBJ1-3, with unresolved D. The CDR3 loop spans 14 amino acids. The germline V gene encodes CDR1 KGHSH and CDR2 LQKENI. Between the trimmed V and J ends, which lost 2 bases and 0 bases, there was a span of 5 bases. CDR3 coding DNA: TGTGCCAGCTCACCATGGAGCTCTGGAAACACCATATATTTT. It is translated as CASSPWSSGNTIYF.

J is TRBJ2-5 and V is TRBV7-2, with 10 bases identical to TRBD2. Germline V CDR1 and CDR2: SGHTA, FQGNSA. The CDR3 totals 16 residues. V gave up 2 bases and J gave up 10 bases; unmatched junction bases: 13. This CDR3 is CASSLTVILAGEYQYF. The CDR3 coding sequence is TGTGCCAGCAGCTTAACAGTAATCCTAGCGGGAGAGTACCAGTACTTC. The whole variable domain, filled in from reference TRBV7-2 and TRBJ2-5, reads GAGVSQSPSNKVTEKGKDVELRCDPISGHTALYWYRQSLGQGLEFLIYFQGNSAPDKSGLPSDRFSAERTGGSVSTLTIQRTQQEDSAVYLCASSLTVILAGEYQYFGPGTRLLVL.

The chain carries TRBV7-2 and TRBJ2-7, with 9 bases that match TRBD1. The ends lost 5 bases at V and 6 bases at J; junction bases unmatched: 8. This CDR3 comprises 14 residues. CDR1 and CDR2 from the germline V gene are SGHTA and FQGNSA. The CDR3 DNA reads TGTGCCAGCAGCCCAGGGACAGGGCGGGCCGAGCAGTACTTC. This gives the protein CASSPGTGRAEQYF.

The chain carries TRBV7-2 and TRBJ2-7; the D is unclear. V was clipped by 4 bases and J by 6 bases, with 10 bases between them. The CDR3 is made up of 12 amino acids. Germline CDR1 reads SGHTA; CDR2 reads FQGNSA. The CDR3: CASSSTLREQYF. Here the CDR3 DNA reads TGTGCCAGCAGCTCTACCCTGCGCGAGCAGTACTTC.

The chain's CDR3 is CATSDWGTGGEETQYF. CDR3 nucleotide sequence: TGTGCCACCAGTGATTGGGGGACAGGCGGGGAAGAGACCCAGTACTTC. V usage is TRBV24-1 and J usage is TRBJ2-5; the match to TRBD1 covers 8 bases. The V segment lost 2 bases and the J segment 3 bases; nucleotides outside the gene matches: 7. The CDR3 is 16 residues long. Germline V CDR1 and CDR2: KGHDR, SFDVKD.

The CDR3 spells CASSVAGPSHTGTGQETQYF. The CDR3, as DNA: TGTGCCAGCAGCGTAGCGGGGCCCTCCCACACAGGGACAGGGCAAGAGACCCAGTACTTC. The V gene is TRBV9, the J gene TRBJ2-5, with TRBD1 matching 9 bases. Germline CDR1 and CDR2: SGDLS and YYNGEE. The CDR3 consists of 20 residues. J lost 2 bases, V lost 0 bases, and 17 bases had no gene match.